This TCR beta chain was sequenced for a study of a mutant IDH1 vaccine in newly diagnosed glioma. The wider study: Patients under treatment included 62.5% males and about 40% females and had a mean age of approximately 43 years. Regarding the study as a whole: No link was apparently found between pseudoprogression and changes in top peripheral T cell clonotypes.

This clone has a handful of counts. No antigen is known for it. Clones were read by immunoSEQ multiplex PCR, and TCRdb kept only the in-frame ones, dropping some. The repertoire consists of tens of thousands of clones, with 75% occurring once and the leading ten covering 7.5% to 10%. As for time point: week 47, end of study. Each vaccine dose was 300 ug of mutant IDH1 20-mer peptide, with topical imiquimod. The CDR3 runs to 18 residues. In germline, CDR1 is SGHTS, CDR2 YDEGEE. V lost 4 bases to trimming and J lost 1 base; unmatched junction nucleotides: 13. The sample was PBMCs, taken from a glioma patient whose treatment included an IDH1 peptide vaccine. The chain combines TRBV5-8 with TRBJ2-1, with TRBD1 matching over 8 bases. The receptor was derived from a man aged 35 to 55 with glioma. As DNA, the CDR3 is TGTGCCAGCAGCCCCGGACAGGGTCCATTCCTTTCCTACAATGAGCAGTTCTTC. The encoded protein is CASSPGQGPFLSYNEQFF.